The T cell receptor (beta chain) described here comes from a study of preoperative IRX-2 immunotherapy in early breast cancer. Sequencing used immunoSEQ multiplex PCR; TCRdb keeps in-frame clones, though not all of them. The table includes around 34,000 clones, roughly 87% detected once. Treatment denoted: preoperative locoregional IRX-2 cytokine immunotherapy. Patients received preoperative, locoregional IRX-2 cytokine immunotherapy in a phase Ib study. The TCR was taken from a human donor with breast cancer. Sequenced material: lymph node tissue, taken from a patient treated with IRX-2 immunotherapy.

DNA of the CDR3: TGTGCCTGGATTCCTATCAAGGGGGCTCTAGCGGGGGAAAGCTCCTACAATGAGCAGTTCTTC. It encodes CAWIPIKGALAGESSYNEQFF. The chain combines TRBV30 with TRBJ2-1; 10 bases agree with TRBD2. In germline, CDR1 is GTSNPN, CDR2 SVGIG (reference sequence). V gave up 4 bases and J gave up 0 bases; unmatched junction bases: 21. This CDR3 has 21 amino acids.